A single sample is the source of the 6 T cell receptor beta chains below, sequenced in a study of neurological immune-mediated disorders. Time point described: longitudinal time-point 2. MiXCR was run by TCRdb on the 5' RACE reads, yielding one entry per CDR3 protein. The sample contains about 80,000 distinct CDR3 sequences, around 6% of which appear only once. The sample consisted of PBMCs. These receptors were taken from a woman in her fifties or sixties with multiple sclerosis.

The chain employs TRBV25-1 and TRBJ1-1; 8 bases are a match to TRBD1. V gave up 1 base and J gave up 5 bases; unmatched junction bases: 9. Germline assignment: CDR1 MGHDK and CDR2 SYGVNS. This CDR3 region has 16 residues. The CDR3 DNA reads as TGTGCCAGCAGTGAATGGCAGGGGGCTACGAAAACTGAAGCTTTCTTT. The encoded protein is CASSEWQGATKTEAFF. Based on the CDR3 plus reference TRBV25-1 and TRBJ1-1, the full variable domain is EADIYQTPRYLVIGTGKKITLECSQTMGHDKMYWYQQDPGMELHLIHYSYGVNSTEKGDLSSESTVSRIRTEHFPLTLESARPSHTSQYLCASSEWQGATKTEAFFGQGTRLTVV.

This clonotype has ten or more counts. The chain employs TRBV9 and TRBJ2-7; D gene unclear. V was pared by 0 bases and J by 4 bases, with 11 bases between. The length of the CDR3 is 14 residues. The germline V gene encodes CDR1 SGDLS and CDR2 YYNGEE. CDR3 in amino acids: CASSVGVELYEQYF. CDR3 sequence (DNA): TGTGCCAGCAGCGTAGGGGTAGAATTATACGAGCAGTACTTC.

This clonotype has ten or more counts. The genes are TRBV5-5 and TRBJ2-1; D is unclear. V lost 0 bases, J lost 6 bases, and 10 bases lay in between. The germline gives CDR1 SGHKS, CDR2 YYEKEE (reference sequence). The CDR3 length is 14 residues. CDR3 DNA: TGTGCCAGCAGCTTGGAGGCGTGGAGCAATGAGCAGTTCTTC. Translation gives CASSLEAWSNEQFF.

This clonotype was observed at least ten times. The rearrangement joins TRBV7-9 to TRBJ2-7, with D tentatively TRBD1 (6 bases). V was shortened by 0 bases and J by 6 bases, with 18 bases between the two germline ends. Germline V gene sequence: CDR1 SEHNR, CDR2 FQNEAQ (reference sequence). This CDR3 is built from 16 residues. This CDR3 is CASSLAGTGLGAEQYF. The DNA for the CDR3 is TGTGCCAGCAGCTTAGCAGGTACGGGCCTGGGGGCCGAGCAGTACTTC. Variable domain in full (rest from reference TRBV7-9 and TRBJ2-7): DTGVSQNPRHKITKRGQNVTFRCDPISEHNRLYWYRQTLGQGPEFLTYFQNEAQLEKSRLLSDRFSAERPKGSFSTLEIQRTEQGDSAMYLCASSLAGTGLGAEQYFGPGTRLTVT.

This clonotype was found many times. The chain employs TRBV5-1 and TRBJ2-7; 10 bases line up with TRBD1. Looked up from germline, CDR1 is SGHRS and CDR2 is YFSETQ. The CDR3 length is 16 residues. V lost 0 bases, J lost 5 bases, and 8 bases stayed unmatched. The CDR3 is CASSLAGTGARNEQYF. As DNA, the CDR3 is TGCGCCAGCAGCTTGGCCGGGACAGGGGCCAGGAACGAGCAGTACTTC.

The chain combines TRBV11-2 with TRBJ2-1; D may be TRBD1 (5 bases). Germline assignment: CDR1 SGHAT and CDR2 FQNNGV. Trimming cost V 3 bases and J 0 bases, with 9 bases left between them. CDR3 size: 15 residues. The CDR3 DNA is TGTGCCAGCAGCTTGGGGCATTACTCCTACAATGAGCAGTTCTTC. Its protein is CASSLGHYSYNEQFF.